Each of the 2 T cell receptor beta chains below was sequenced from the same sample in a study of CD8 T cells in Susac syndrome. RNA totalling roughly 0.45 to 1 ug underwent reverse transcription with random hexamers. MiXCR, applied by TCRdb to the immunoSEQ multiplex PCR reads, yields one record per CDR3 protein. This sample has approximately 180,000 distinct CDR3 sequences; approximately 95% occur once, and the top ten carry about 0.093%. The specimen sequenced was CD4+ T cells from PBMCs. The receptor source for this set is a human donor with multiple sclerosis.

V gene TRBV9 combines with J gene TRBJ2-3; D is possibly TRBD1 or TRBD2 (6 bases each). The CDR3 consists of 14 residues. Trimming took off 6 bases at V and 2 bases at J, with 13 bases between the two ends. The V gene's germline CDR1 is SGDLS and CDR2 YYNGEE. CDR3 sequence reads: CASNPGANTDTQYF. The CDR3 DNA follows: TGTGCCAGCAATCCGGGGGCGAACACAGATACGCAGTATTTT.

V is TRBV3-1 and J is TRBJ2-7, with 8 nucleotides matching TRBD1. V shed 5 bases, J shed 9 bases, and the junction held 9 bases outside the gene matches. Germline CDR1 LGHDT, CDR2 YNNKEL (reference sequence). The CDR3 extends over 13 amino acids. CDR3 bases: TGTGCCAGCAGCAAAGGACAGGGAGGCGGGCAGTACTTC. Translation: CASSKGQGGGQYF.